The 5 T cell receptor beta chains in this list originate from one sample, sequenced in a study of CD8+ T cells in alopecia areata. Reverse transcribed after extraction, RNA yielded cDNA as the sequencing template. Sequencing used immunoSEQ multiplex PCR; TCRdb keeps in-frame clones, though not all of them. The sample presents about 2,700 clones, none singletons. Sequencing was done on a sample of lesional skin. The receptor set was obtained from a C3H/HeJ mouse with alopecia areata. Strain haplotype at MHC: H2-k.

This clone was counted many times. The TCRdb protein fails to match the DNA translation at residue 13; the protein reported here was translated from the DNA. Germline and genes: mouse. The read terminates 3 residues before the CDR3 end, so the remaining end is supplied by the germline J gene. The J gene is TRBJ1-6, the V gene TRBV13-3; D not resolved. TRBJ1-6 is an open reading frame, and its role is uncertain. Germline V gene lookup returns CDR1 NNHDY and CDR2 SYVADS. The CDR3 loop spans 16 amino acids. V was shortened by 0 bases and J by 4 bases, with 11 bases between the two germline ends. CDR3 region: CASSDAWGGYNSPLYF. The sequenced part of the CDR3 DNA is TGTGCCAGCAGTGATGCATGGGGTGGGTATAATTCGCCC.

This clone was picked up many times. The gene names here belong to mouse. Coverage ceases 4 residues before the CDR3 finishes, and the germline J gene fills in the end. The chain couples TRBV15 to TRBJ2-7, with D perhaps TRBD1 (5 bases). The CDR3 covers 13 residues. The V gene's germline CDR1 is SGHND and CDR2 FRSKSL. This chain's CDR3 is CASSLQDIYEQYF. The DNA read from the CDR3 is TGTGCCAGCAGTTTACAGGACATATAT.

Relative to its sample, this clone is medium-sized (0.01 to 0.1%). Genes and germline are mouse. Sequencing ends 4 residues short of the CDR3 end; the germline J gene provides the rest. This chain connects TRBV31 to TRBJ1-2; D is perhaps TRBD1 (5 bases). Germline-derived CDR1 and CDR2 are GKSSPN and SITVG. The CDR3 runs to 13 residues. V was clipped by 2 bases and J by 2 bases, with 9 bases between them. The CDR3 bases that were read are TGTGCCTGGAGTGTCAGGGTCAACTCC. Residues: CAWSVRVNS. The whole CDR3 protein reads CAWSVRVNSDYTF.

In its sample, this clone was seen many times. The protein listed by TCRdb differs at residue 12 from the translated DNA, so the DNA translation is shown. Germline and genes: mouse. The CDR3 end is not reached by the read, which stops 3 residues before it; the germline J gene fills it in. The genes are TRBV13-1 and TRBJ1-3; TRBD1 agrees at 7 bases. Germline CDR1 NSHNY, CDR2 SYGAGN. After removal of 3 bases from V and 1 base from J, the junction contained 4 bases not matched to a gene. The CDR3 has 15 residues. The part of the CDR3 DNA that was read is TGTGCCAGCAGTGTCCGGGACAGATCTGGAAATACG. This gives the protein CASSVRDRSGNT. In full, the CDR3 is CASSVRDRSGNTLYF.

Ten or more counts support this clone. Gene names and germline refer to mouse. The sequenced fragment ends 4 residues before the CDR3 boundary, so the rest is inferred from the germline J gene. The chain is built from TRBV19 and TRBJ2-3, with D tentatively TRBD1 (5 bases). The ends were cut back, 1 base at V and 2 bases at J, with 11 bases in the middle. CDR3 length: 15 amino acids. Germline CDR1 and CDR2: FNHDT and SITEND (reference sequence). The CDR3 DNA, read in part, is TGTGCCAGCAGTATATCAGGGAACAATGCAGAA. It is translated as CASSISGNNAE. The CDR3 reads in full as CASSISGNNAETLYF.